The 17 T cell receptor beta chains listed next were all sequenced from one sample in a study of blood T cells in healthy people across ages. The use of a sample-barcoded 5' primer and a J-beta primer mix characterized a second PCR of roughly 6 to 11 cycles. TCRdb fed the 5' RACE reads into MiXCR, producing one record per CDR3 protein. The table lists over 1,300,000 distinct CDR3 sequences, roughly 64% of them singletons. Sequencing used blood. The receptor source for this set is a man aged 18 to 35 in good health.

This clonotype has a handful of counts. The chain links TRBV6-5 to TRBJ2-3; D may be TRBD2 (7 bases). Germline values: CDR1 MNHEY, CDR2 SVGAGI. V was cut by 11 bases and J by 9 bases, with 15 bases left in between. The CDR3 is 11 amino acids. CDR3 bases: TGTGCCTCCCGGGGGGCGCACACGCAGTATTTT. As protein: CASRGAHTQYF.

The chain combines TRBV7-9 with TRBJ2-7; D uncertain. CDR1 is SEHNR and CDR2 is FQNEAQ in the germline V gene (reference sequence). This CDR3 contains 17 residues. V dropped 6 bases and J dropped 2 bases, with 23 bases sitting between them. The CDR3 is CASSRLVNIGSAYEQYF. The CDR3 DNA follows: TGTGCCAGCAGTCGGTTGGTTAATATCGGGTCCGCCTACGAGCAGTACTTC.

The chain joins TRBV24-1 to TRBJ2-1, with 14 bases aligning to TRBD2. This CDR3 is built from 17 residues. The germline V gene encodes CDR1 KGHDR and CDR2 SFDVKD. V was pared by 4 bases and J by 3 bases, with 4 bases of the junction left unmatched. CDR3 amino acids: CATSDRTSGRNYNEQFF. The CDR3 DNA follows: TGTGCCACCAGTGACCGGACTAGCGGGAGGAACTACAATGAGCAGTTCTTC.

Points on this clonotype: Compared with germline, one end of the junction differs, possibly owing to a read error. V and J are TRBV4-2 and TRBJ1-2; D gene unclear. Germline CDR1 and CDR2: LGHNA and YNFKEQ. This CDR3 is built from 14 residues. As DNA, the CDR3 is TGTGCCGGCAGCCAAGAATGGGCGCGGTATGGCTACACCTTC. Protein product: CAGSQEWARYGYTF.

There are a few counts of this clonotype. This rearrangement joins TRBV10-3 to TRBJ1-2, with no clear D. Trimming cost V 4 bases and J 2 bases, with 5 bases left between them. The germline V gene encodes CDR1 ENHRY and CDR2 SYGVKD. The CDR3 has 12 residues. This chain's CDR3 is CAISGQNYGYTF. CDR3 sequence (DNA): TGTGCCATCAGTGGGCAGAACTATGGCTACACCTTC.

This clonotype has more than one count but fewer than ten. The chain uses TRBV29-1 and TRBJ2-3; D uncertain. Germline V gene sequence: CDR1 SQVTM, CDR2 ANQGSEA. V lost 0 bases, J lost 6 bases, and 10 bases lay in between. CDR3 length equals 13 residues. CDR3 bases: TGCAGCGTTGAAGAGGCCACGCCGGATACGCAGTATTTT. This gives the protein CSVEEATPDTQYF.

The chain links TRBV21-1 to TRBJ2-3; no DNA check was done on the table's D call, TRBD1. TRBV21-1 is a recognized pseudogene. The CDR3 loop spans 15 amino acids. The CDR3 region has the DNA TGTGCCAGCAGCCATCCCGGGACCGTCCCGTATACGCAGTATTTT. Its translation: CASSHPGTVPYTQYF.

The V call is TRBV20-1, the J call TRBJ1-1; D might be TRBD1 (5 bases). The CDR3 spans 16 residues. Germline V gives CDR1 DFQATT, CDR2 SNEGSKA (reference sequence). Deletions cut 0 bases from V and 4 bases from J, with 18 bases between. CDR3 DNA sequence: TGCAGTGCTAGAGAAGGGTGGGGGAGAAGGGGCACTGAAGCTTTCTTT. It translates to CSAREGWGRRGTEAFF.

J is TRBJ2-4 and V is TRBV4-1; no definite D call. Trimming removed 1 base at V and 0 bases at J, with 10 bases between. CDR3 size: 16 residues. Germline lookup yields CDR1 MGHRA and CDR2 YSYEKL. The CDR3 protein is CASSQVPGPAKNIQYF. The CDR3 DNA follows: TGCGCCAGCAGCCAAGTCCCGGGTCCAGCCAAAAACATTCAGTACTTC.

In this sample, this clonotype turned up a few times. The genes are TRBV28 and TRBJ1-2; D is unclear. The CDR3 length is 14 residues. CDR1 MDHEN and CDR2 SYDVKM come from the germline V gene. Trimming pared 0 bases from V and 8 bases from J, leaving 13 bases between. CDR3 DNA: TGTGCCAGCAGTTTATGGGCGAAGGGTGAGGGCTACACCTTC. Its translation is CASSLWAKGEGYTF.

This chain uses TRBV18 with TRBJ2-3; D tentatively reads TRBD1 or TRBD2 (6 bases each). In germline, CDR1 is KGHSH, CDR2 LQKENI. V lost 4 bases and J lost 5, with 22 bases in between. The length of the CDR3 is 17 residues. The DNA of the CDR3 is TGTGCCAGCTCACTTTGGACAGCGGACTACACTTTAGATACGCAGTATTTT. It codes for CASSLWTADYTLDTQYF.

This chain uses TRBV6-2 or TRBV6-3 with TRBJ2-2; tentative D call: TRBD2 (6 bases). Trimming shortened V by 6 bases and J by 5 bases, and 16 bases separated the two germline ends. CDR3 length equals 15 residues. Germline V gives CDR1 MNHEY, CDR2 SVGEGT. CDR3 bases: TGTGCCAGCAGCCGAATGGGGGGTAGGACCGGGGAGCTGTTTTTT. Translated: CASSRMGGRTGELFF.

The genes are TRBV4-1 and TRBJ1-4, with TRBD1 matching 8 bases. The CDR3 is 17 amino acids. V gave up 2 bases and J gave up 7 bases; unmatched junction bases: 12. Germline V gene sequence: CDR1 MGHRA, CDR2 YSYEKL. CDR3 DNA sequence: TGCGCCAGCAGCCAATGGTCAGACAGGGGTTGGAGTGAAAAACTGTTTTTT. Amino acids: CASSQWSDRGWSEKLFF.

The CDR3 protein is CSAGTVGMMAYGYTF. In DNA form, the CDR3 reads TGCAGTGCTGGAACGGTCGGCATGATGGCCTATGGCTACACCTTC. The genes are TRBV20-1 and TRBJ1-2; D is undetermined. The CDR3 totals 15 residues. CDR1 DFQATT and CDR2 SNEGSKA come from the germline V gene (reference sequence). V dropped 5 bases and J dropped 4 bases, with 20 bases sitting between them.

The chain uses TRBV20-1 and TRBJ1-6; 7 nucleotides agree with TRBD1. The CDR3 length is 13 residues. The J segment lost 11 bases and the V segment lost 2 bases, leaving 6 bases of the junction unmatched. Germline CDR1 is DFQATT and CDR2 is SNEGSKA (reference sequence). This chain's CDR3 is CSARRQGWAPLHF. The CDR3 nucleotides read TGCAGTGCTAGAAGACAGGGTTGGGCACCCCTCCACTTT.

Worth noting for this clonotype: One junction end disagrees with the germline gene, perhaps due to a read error. V gene TRBV28 combines with J gene TRBJ1-2; D not certain. This CDR3 has 11 residues. Germline values: CDR1 MDHEN, CDR2 SYDVKM. CDR3 residues: CASRLYYGYTF. CDR3 nucleotide sequence: TGTGCCAGCAGGTTATACTATGGCTACACCTTC.

There are a few counts of this clonotype. CDR3 in amino acids: CASSLRTDAQYF. The CDR3 DNA follows: TGTGCCAGCAGCTTGCGGACGGACGCGCAGTATTTT. J is TRBJ2-3 and V is TRBV5-6; D is undetermined. V lost 1 base, J lost 10 bases, and 10 bases lay in between. This CDR3 is 12 amino acids long. The germline V gene has CDR1 SGHDT and CDR2 YYEEEE.